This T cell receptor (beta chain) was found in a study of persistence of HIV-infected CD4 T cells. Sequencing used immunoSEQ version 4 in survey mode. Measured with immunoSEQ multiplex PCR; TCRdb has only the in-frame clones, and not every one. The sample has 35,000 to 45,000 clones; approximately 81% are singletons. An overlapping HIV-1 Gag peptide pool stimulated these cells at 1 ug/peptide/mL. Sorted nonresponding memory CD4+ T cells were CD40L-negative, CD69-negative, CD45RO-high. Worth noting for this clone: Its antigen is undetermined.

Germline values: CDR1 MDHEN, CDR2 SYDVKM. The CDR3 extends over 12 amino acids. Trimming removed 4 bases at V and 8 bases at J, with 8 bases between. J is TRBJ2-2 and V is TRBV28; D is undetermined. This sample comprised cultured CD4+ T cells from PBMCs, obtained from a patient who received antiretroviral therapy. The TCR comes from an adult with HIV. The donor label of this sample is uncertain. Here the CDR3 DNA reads TGTGCCAGCAGTTCAACCCTGGGGGAGCTGTTTTTT. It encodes CASSSTLGELFF. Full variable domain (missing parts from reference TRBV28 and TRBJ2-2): DVKVTQSSRYLVKRTGEKVFLECVQDMDHENMFWYRQDPGLGLRLIYFSYDVKMKEKGDIPEGYSVSREKKERFSLILESASTNQTSMYLCASSSTLGELFFGEGSRLTVL.